Reported below is one TCR beta chain. Authors' processing steps: Counts of nucleated cells, estimated from reference gene primer amplification, were obtained. The data were produced by immunoSEQ multiplex PCR, yet TCRdb's version contains in-frame clones alone and is incomplete. Clone size and V and J calls were adopted from that table, with D and trimming inferred from the DNA. The repertoire consists of a few hundred thousand clones, with about 80% occurring once and the leading ten covering roughly 2.4%. This sample is part of a study of blood T cell repertoires in COVID-19. Study-wide background: COVID-19 samples from acute and convalescent phases originated in the United States, Italy and Spain. PBMCs, B-cell-depleted T cells, or T cells provided the cDNA or gDNA that made up the material.

Germline V gene data show CDR1 as SGHVS and CDR2 as FQNEAQ. The CDR3 consists of 16 residues. The V and J ends lost 3 bases and 1 base respectively, with 12 bases between them. This TCR came from a woman aged 60-75 years with acute or convalescent COVID-19. The chain carries TRBV7-8 and TRBJ2-2; unclear D gene. Sequencing input: peripheral blood. CDR3 sequence: CASSFTPSVNTGELFF. CDR3 DNA: TGTGCCAGCAGCTTCACCCCTAGTGTGAACACCGGGGAGCTGTTTTTT. The full variable domain, in which reference TRBV7-8 and TRBJ2-2 provide the parts outside the CDR3, is GAGVSQSPRYKVAKRGQDVALRCDPISGHVSLFWYQQALGQGPEFLTYFQNEAQLDKSGLPSDRFFAERPEGSVSTLKIQRTQQEDSAVYLCASSFTPSVNTGELFFGEGSRLTVL.